The sequence of this TCR beta chain was determined in a study of T cells expressing NK-cell markers (dated by TCRdb to 2018 to 2021). Concerning the study at large: Under ten donors provided sorted CD3+CD56+NKG2C+, CD3+CD56+NKG2C- and CD3+CD56-NKG2C+ T-cell subsets, whose TCR beta-chain repertoires were profiled. The eight sequenced donors were randomly selected healthy volunteers, three men and five women. Sequencing of the libraries produced 2 x 150 bp reads on Illumina HiSeq 2000/2500, MiSeq or NextSeq. Seven of the eight sequenced donors were HCMV-seropositive and one was HCMV-seronegative. Summary of the overall study and its limitations: In several donors, the dominant CD3+CD56+NKG2C+ clonotypes were among the top 10 CD8+ clonotypes and accounted for about 1.0-7.5% of CD8+ T cells. Those dominant clonotypes were again the most abundant among CD3+CD56-NKG2C+ cells in four donors, at about 25-60.1%. Whether the expanded NKG2C-expressing T cell clones were specific for HCMV antigens was left unclear.

CDR1 and CDR2 are read off the germline V gene (reference sequence) as DFQATT and SNEGSKA. The CDR3 runs 13 amino acids, cysteine and phenylalanine included. No DNA accompanies this entry. A commercial ELISA kit detecting HCMV-specific IgG in serum was used to determine HCMV serostatus. Peripheral blood mononuclear cells were isolated from blood by Ficoll density gradient centrifugation. About this clonotype itself: Its antigen is currently not known.

Data came from an Illumina HiSeq 2000. TCR beta cDNA libraries were made by 5'RACE template switching that added a universal primer site and unique molecular identifiers. cDNA synthesis was primed from the TCR beta constant segment and was followed by two successive PCR amplification steps. The paper's data handling went like this. MIGEC handled demultiplexing of the reads and grouping by UMI, while MiTCR was used to assemble and quantify clonotypes. To exclude erroneous sequences, any TCR cDNA sequence not supported by at least two reads was discarded. The tcR package was used for downstream repertoire analysis, and clonotypes were matched between fractions using CDR3 nucleotide sequence together with V segment. VDJmatch was used to annotate antigen specificity against VDJdb, with one amino acid substitution allowed in CDR3. TCRdb reprocessed the public reads and reports one entry per CDR3 protein sequence, without DNA. The authors' filters were not applied to this entry. The record for this sample contains about 550,000 distinct CDR3 sequences. 3% to 4.5% of the sample comes from the top ten.

The chain couples TRBV20-1 to TRBJ2-3; with no DNA, the TCRdb D assignment of TRBD1 cannot be verified. The sequencing sample was made of blood T cells: a sorted CD56 or NKG2C T cell subset, CD4+ or CD8+ T cells, or bulk PBMC T cells (not recorded which). The receptor's source is a man between 18 and 35 years old in good health. Donor details come from another sample of the same person, matched by shared clones. The CDR3: CSAPTGGLNTQYF.